The rows below give T cell receptor beta chains drawn from one sample of a study of shared clonotypes between healthy human individuals. Repertoires were generated with immunoSEQ multiplex PCR, while TCRdb's copy carries only in-frame clones and drops some. This table has some 300,000 clones, 70% to 75% appearing once. The sample taken for sequencing was memory CD4+ T cells sorted from blood. The origin of the receptors is a man aged 30 to 39 in good health. Both conserved end residues are trimmed from each CDR3.

j_gene: TRBJ2-7
v_gene: TRBV6-1
CDR3aa: ASSGGGEQY

j_gene: TRBJ1-5
v_gene: TRBV7-9
CDR3aa: AGRQDDQPQH

j_gene: TRBJ2-1
v_gene: TRBV27
CDR3aa: ASSLTRYNEQF

j_gene: TRBJ1-5
v_gene: TRBV12-1
CDR3aa: ASQNKKGTQPQH

j_gene: TRBJ2-7
v_gene: TRBV7-9
CDR3aa: ASSLAGLRGEQY

j_gene: TRBJ2-7
v_gene: TRBV5-6
CDR3aa: ASSLMQGWKHEQY

j_gene: TRBJ2-7
v_gene: TRBV28
CDR3aa: ASTTLPYEQY

j_gene: TRBJ1-1
v_gene: TRBV30
CDR3aa: AWSVKTGTGGSEAF

j_gene: TRBJ1-2
v_gene: TRBV7-9
CDR3aa: ASSLAGTGPYGYT

j_gene: TRBJ2-7
v_gene: TRBV7-9
CDR3aa: ASSSPTRRKQY

j_gene: TRBJ1-2
v_gene: TRBV29-1
CDR3aa: SVEGQAGYGYT

j_gene: TRBJ1-5
v_gene: TRBV6-1
CDR3aa: ASSAEPVQPQH

j_gene: TRBJ2-5
v_gene: TRBV9
CDR3aa: ASSVGIAGIKETQY

j_gene: TRBJ2-3
v_gene: TRBV2
CDR3aa: ASDRGRASTDTQY

j_gene: TRBJ1-5
v_gene: TRBV7-8
CDR3aa: ASSPGTHQPQH

j_gene: TRBJ2-4
v_gene: TRBV14
CDR3aa: ASSQFAGTSGSPTIQY

j_gene: TRBJ2-2
v_gene: TRBV7-2
CDR3aa: ASSLAGTGAGELF

j_gene: TRBJ2-1
v_gene: TRBV6-5
CDR3aa: ASRPSTAHNEQF

j_gene: TRBJ2-7
v_gene: TRBV2
CDR3aa: ASRDSGSYEQY

j_gene: TRBJ2-7
v_gene: TRBV18
CDR3aa: ASSPPQGRDRAAKQY

j_gene: TRBJ2-1
v_gene: TRBV5-4
CDR3aa: ASNHQKSSYNEQF

j_gene: TRBJ2-7
v_gene: TRBV2
CDR3aa: ASSDPGGINEQY

j_gene: TRBJ1-1
v_gene: TRBV11-2
CDR3aa: ASSLAYQGAGTEAF

j_gene: TRBJ2-3
v_gene: TRBV11-2
CDR3aa: ASSIRLARSDTQY

j_gene: TRBJ2-5
v_gene: TRBV14
CDR3aa: ASSQGGTSEETQY

j_gene: TRBJ2-5
v_gene: TRBV29-1
CDR3aa: SVEVGGGETQY

j_gene: TRBJ2-1
v_gene: TRBV7-9
CDR3aa: ASSLSGGEQF

j_gene: TRBJ1-2
v_gene: TRBV18
CDR3aa: ASSPDTDYSMGYT

j_gene: TRBJ2-5
v_gene: TRBV9
CDR3aa: ASSDRQGNGETQY

j_gene: TRBJ2-3
v_gene: TRBV5-1
CDR3aa: ASSLASGSADTQY

j_gene: TRBJ2-3
v_gene: TRBV5-1
CDR3aa: ATTRGGSTDTQY

j_gene: TRBJ2-7
v_gene: TRBV28
CDR3aa: ASSFSTQGAKQY

j_gene: TRBJ1-1
v_gene: TRBV2
CDR3aa: ARQQGASIENTEAF

j_gene: TRBJ2-3
v_gene: TRBV5-1
CDR3aa: ASSIGQNTDTQY

j_gene: TRBJ2-3
v_gene: TRBV7-9
CDR3aa: ASALAGFTDTQY

j_gene: TRBJ2-1
v_gene: TRBV19
CDR3aa: ASSIRDEQF

j_gene: TRBJ2-7
v_gene: TRBV28
CDR3aa: ASSFPQRGEQY

j_gene: TRBJ2-1
v_gene: TRBV7-2
CDR3aa: ASSPLRRGGNEQF

j_gene: TRBJ2-3
v_gene: TRBV6-5
CDR3aa: ATSGSRFGDTQY

j_gene: TRBJ2-5
v_gene: TRBV18
CDR3aa: ASSTTATQQETQY

j_gene: TRBJ2-5
v_gene: TRBV15
CDR3aa: ATSREETQY

j_gene: TRBJ2-1
v_gene: TRBV6-6
CDR3aa: ASRLNNEQF

j_gene: TRBJ2-1
v_gene: TRBV29-1
CDR3aa: SVKGYGRGTNSYNEQF

j_gene: TRBJ2-7
v_gene: TRBV6-4
CDR3aa: ASSDSGCGLSYEQY

j_gene: TRBJ2-3
v_gene: TRBV6-1
CDR3aa: ASSEVPGGPIDTQY

j_gene: TRBJ2-7
v_gene: TRBV2
CDR3aa: ASREGQGPYEQY

j_gene: TRBJ2-7
v_gene: TRBV30
CDR3aa: AWRGLGGRYEQY

j_gene: TRBJ2-7
v_gene: TRBV28
CDR3aa: ASSLPGLYEQY

j_gene: TRBJ1-2
v_gene: TRBV5-5
CDR3aa: ASRNEPGPGSYGYT

j_gene: TRBJ1-1
v_gene: TRBV6-5
CDR3aa: ASCKFPVGTEAF

j_gene: TRBJ2-7
v_gene: TRBV6-4
CDR3aa: ASSDSSRDLGQFDEQY

j_gene: TRBJ2-7
v_gene: TRBV10-2
CDR3aa: ATSIGGFNYEQY

j_gene: TRBJ2-7
v_gene: TRBV28
CDR3aa: ASSLLSGQGVSEQY

j_gene: TRBJ2-5
v_gene: TRBV5-4
CDR3aa: ASSPVGETQY